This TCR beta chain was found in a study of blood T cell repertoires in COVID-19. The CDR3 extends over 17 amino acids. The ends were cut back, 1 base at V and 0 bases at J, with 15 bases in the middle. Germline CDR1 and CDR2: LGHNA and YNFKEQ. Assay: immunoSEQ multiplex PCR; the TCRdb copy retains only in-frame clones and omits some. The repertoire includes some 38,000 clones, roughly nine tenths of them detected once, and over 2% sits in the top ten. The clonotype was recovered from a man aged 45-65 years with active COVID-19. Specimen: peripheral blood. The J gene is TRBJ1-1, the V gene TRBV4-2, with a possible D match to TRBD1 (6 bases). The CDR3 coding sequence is TGTGCCAGCAGCCAAGCGGCGGGCGCAGGGGTGAACACTGAAGCTTTCTTT. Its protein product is CASSQAAGAGVNTEAFF.